Shown below are 32 T cell receptor beta chains from a single sample sequenced in a study of tumor and adjacent non-tumor tissue in lung cancer. This sample's RNA came from whole unsorted tissue. This non-tumor lung sample came from over 3 cm beyond the tumor edge. Three rounds of nested PCR, following a modified ARM-PCR protocol, produced the TCRbeta library. TCRdb processed the multiplex PCR reads anew with MiXCR; each CDR3 protein has one entry. The data show 60,000 to 65,000 distinct CDR3 sequences, more than 55% seen once. The sample consisted of distant non-tumor lung tissue. Receptors originate from a man aged 70 or older with non-small cell lung cancer.

This rearrangement joins TRBV2 to TRBJ2-1; 7 bases agree with TRBD1. With 5 bases clipped from V and 9 bases from J, the junction kept 10 bases outside the gene matches. Germline CDR1 is SNHLY and CDR2 is FYNNEI. This CDR3 contains 14 residues. The CDR3 nucleotides read TGTGCCAGCAGTCCCCAGGACAGGAGCATTGAGCAGTTCTTC. It specifies CASSPQDRSIEQFF.

This clonotype was observed a single time. This may be a read error, as it is one base from a much larger clone. J is TRBJ2-2 and V is TRBV24-1; possible D gene TRBD1, 6 bases. The germline V gene encodes CDR1 KGHDR and CDR2 SFDVKD. The V and J ends lost 9 bases and 1 base respectively, with 11 bases between them. The CDR3 is 14 residues long. The CDR3 loop reads CATGGHVNTGELFF. The CDR3 DNA reads as TGTGCCACCGGGGGACATGTGAACACCGGGGAGCTGTTTTTT.

Notes on this clonotype: Given a much more abundant clone one base away, this may be a read error. This chain joins TRBV4-2 and TRBJ1-2; no reliable D call. Germline CDR1 reads LGHNA; CDR2 reads YNFKEQ. The CDR3 covers 12 residues. Written as DNA, the CDR3 is TGTGCCGGCAGCCAACCAGACTATGGCTACACCTTC. Protein sequence: CAGSQPDYGYTF.

A word on this clonotype: A much larger clonotype is one base distant, so this may be a read error. The genes are TRBV14 and TRBJ2-7, with TRBD1 identical over 9 bases. Germline V gene lookup returns CDR1 SGHDN and CDR2 FVKESK. J was trimmed by 6 bases and V by 4 bases; bases with no gene match: 10. The CDR3 is made up of 15 amino acids. CDR3 in amino acids: CASSRTGTGIIEQYF. The DNA of the CDR3 is TGTGCCAGCAGCCGAACCGGGACAGGGATAATCGAGCAGTACTTC.

Comments on this clonotype: Germline is not matched at one junction end, which may reflect a read error. The chain couples TRBV14 to TRBJ2-5, with D perhaps matching TRBD1 (5 bases). CDR3 length equals 13 residues. In germline, CDR1 is SGHDN, CDR2 FVKESK. CDR3 sequence (DNA): TGTGCCAGCAGCGATGGGGCCCAAGGGACCCAGTACTTC. The encoded protein is CASSDGAQGTQYF. The full variable domain, in which reference TRBV14 and TRBJ2-5 provide the parts outside the CDR3, is EAGVTQFPSHSVIEKGQTVTLRCDPISGHDNLYWYRRVMGKEIKFLLHFVKESKQDESGMPNNRFLAERTGGTYSTLKVQPAELEDSGVYFCASSDGAQGTQYFGPGTRLLVL.

This clonotype has only one observation. V usage is TRBV6-1 and J usage is TRBJ1-1; D is ambiguous. Trimming removed 9 bases at V and 14 bases at J, with 25 bases between. In germline, CDR1 is MNHNS, CDR2 SASEGT. The CDR3 runs 13 residues. CDR3 nucleotides: TGTGCCAGTTCGGGCGGAGCGTATGTTGAAGTCTTCTTT. Its protein is CASSGGAYVEVFF.

With regard to this clonotype: The CDR3 ends on some other residue instead of the conserved phenylalanine or tryptophan, so this is likely a read error. The chain combines TRBV5-1 with TRBJ2-2, with a tentative D call TRBD1 (6 bases). V lost 3 bases to trimming and J lost 1 base, with 10 bases between them. The CDR3 sequence is 15 residues long. Germline loops: CDR1 SGHRS, CDR2 YFSETQ. The CDR3 sequence is CASSSGQWNTGELFS. The CDR3 coding sequence is TGCGCCAGCAGCTCTGGACAGTGGAACACCGGGGAGCTGTTTTCT.

This clonotype was counted a single time. A much larger clone differs from this one at a single base, so this may be a read error. This chain's CDR3 is CASSGLDREANYGYTF. For the CDR3, the DNA is TGCGCCAGCAGCGGACTAGACCGGGAAGCTAACTATGGCTACACCTTC. V and J are TRBV4-1 and TRBJ1-2; D call uncertain. CDR3 length: 16 amino acids. Trimming took 5 bases from V and 0 from J, leaving 16 bases between them. CDR1 and CDR2 (germline): MGHRA, YSYEKL.

A note on this clonotype: One end of the junction does not line up with germline, which may come from a read error. This chain joins TRBV4-1 and TRBJ2-1; 14 bases match TRBD2. CDR3 size: 19 residues. Per germline, CDR1 MGHRA and CDR2 YSYEKL. CDR3 region: CVSNHPGLAGGHQHNEQFF. Written as DNA, the CDR3 is TGCGTCAGCAACCACCCTGGACTAGCGGGGGGACATCAGCACAATGAGCAGTTCTTC.

This clonotype was counted ten times or more. This chain joins TRBV12-3 or TRBV12-4 and TRBJ1-2; D call uncertain. The CDR3 has 15 residues. The V end was cut by 3 bases, the J end by 1 base, with 12 bases between. The CDR3 bases are TGTGCCAGCAGTTTGCCCACCATCTTTAACTATGGCTACACCTTC. This sequence encodes CASSLPTIFNYGYTF.

In this sample, this clonotype turned up a few times. The genes are TRBV2 and TRBJ2-7, with D possibly TRBD1 on 6 matching bases. The CDR3 loop spans 14 amino acids. Deletions cut 8 bases from V and 6 bases from J, with 20 bases between. From germline, CDR1 is SNHLY and CDR2 FYNNEI. CDR3: CASRPSQGSGEQYF. The DNA for the CDR3 is TGTGCCAGCCGACCATCGCAGGGGTCGGGCGAGCAGTACTTC. Full variable domain (missing parts from reference TRBV2 and TRBJ2-7): EPEVTQTPSHQVTQMGQEVILRCVPISNHLYFYWYRQILGQKVEFLVSFYNNEISEKSEIFDDQFSVERPDGSNFTLKIRSTKLEDSAMYFCASRPSQGSGEQYFGPGTRLTVT.

With respect to this clonotype: In this CDR3 the conserved last residue, phenylalanine or tryptophan, is missing, so a read error is likely. No DNA is shown, since the ends of the CDR3 on it are uncertain; the CDR3 is the one TCRdb lists. The V and J genes are TRBV11-3 and TRBJ2-3; the D call of TRBD1 is as the table states it, not checked on the DNA. The CDR3 length is 16 residues, termini included. Germline loops: CDR1 SGHNT, CDR2 YENEEA. This chain's CDR3 is CASSLPPGGNTDTQFL.

As concerns this clonotype: Just one base apart from a much larger clone, this may be a read error. Here the CDR3 omits its conserved ending phenylalanine or tryptophan, so a read error is the likely source. J is TRBJ2-2 and V is TRBV30, with D perhaps given as TRBD1 or TRBD2 (5 bases each). V shed 2 bases and J shed 3 bases, with 16 bases lying between them. Germline CDR1 and CDR2: GTSNPN and SVGIG (reference sequence). The CDR3 has 16 residues. DNA of the CDR3: TGTGCCTGGAGTCGCCCTCGGGGCTGGGACACCGGGGAGCTGTTTCTT. Amino acids: CAWSRPRGWDTGELFL.

As regards this clonotype: Since no conserved phenylalanine or tryptophan closes the CDR3, a read error is the likely cause. The chain carries TRBV6-2 or TRBV6-3 and TRBJ2-3; 9 nucleotides align to TRBD2. Germline V gene data show CDR1 as MNHEY and CDR2 as SVGEGT. This CDR3 has 14 residues. V shed 8 bases and J 1 base; nucleotides not matched to a gene: 4. The CDR3: CASSSGVRTDTQYL. CDR3 coding DNA: TGTGCCAGCTCTAGCGGGGTACGCACAGATACGCAGTATCTC.

This clonotype was picked up one time. A much larger clone sits a single nucleotide away, making a read error possible. The V and J genes are TRBV6-5 and TRBJ2-1; D assignment may be TRBD1 or TRBD2 (5 bases each). CDR3 length: 12 amino acids. CDR1 is MNHEY and CDR2 is SVGAGI in the germline V gene. CDR3 sequence: CACRGAGNEQFF. The CDR3 DNA follows: TGTGCCTGCAGAGGGGCCGGGAATGAGCAGTTCTTC.

This chain links TRBV28 with TRBJ2-1; D perhaps matches TRBD2 (6 bases). The CDR3 spans 13 residues. CDR1 is MDHEN, CDR2 SYDVKM, per germline. V was trimmed by 5 bases and J by 7 bases, leaving 12 bases between them. The CDR3 protein is CASSRLAWNEQFF. The CDR3 nucleotides are TGTGCCAGCAGTCGTCTAGCGTGGAATGAGCAGTTCTTC. Based on the CDR3 plus reference TRBV28 and TRBJ2-1, the full variable domain is DVKVTQSSRYLVKRTGEKVFLECVQDMDHENMFWYRQDPGLGLRLIYFSYDVKMKEKGDIPEGYSVSREKKERFSLILESASTNQTSMYLCASSRLAWNEQFFGPGTRLTVL.

This clonotype has just one count. It may be a read error: a sequence one base away is much more abundant. The chain is built from TRBV28 and TRBJ2-4; D is perhaps TRBD2 (7 bases). This CDR3 contains 17 residues. V was shortened by 6 bases and J by 0 bases, with 18 bases between the two germline ends. Looked up from germline, CDR1 is MDHEN and CDR2 is SYDVKM. The CDR3, as DNA: TGTGCCAGCAGACTTATCGGGGGGCGCATAGCCAAAAACATTCAGTACTTC. Its protein product is CASRLIGGRIAKNIQYF.

Note on this clonotype: This clone may be a read error of a much larger clone one base away. J is TRBJ2-1 and V is TRBV12-3 or TRBV12-4, with 15 positions matching TRBD2. The CDR3 is 15 residues long. The CDR3 is CASSWTSGGVREQIF. The CDR3 DNA is TGTGCCAGCAGTTGGACTAGCGGGGGGGTTAGGGAGCAGATCTTC.

V and J are TRBV9 and TRBJ2-5; no firm D call. CDR3 size: 15 residues. Trimming cost V 0 bases and J 3 bases, with 12 bases left between them. Germline-derived CDR1 and CDR2 are SGDLS and YYNGEE. CDR3 sequence reads: CASSVAAGKEETQYF. In nucleotides, the CDR3 is TGTGCCAGCAGCGTAGCGGCAGGAAAGGAAGAGACCCAGTACTTC.

Notes on this clonotype: No conserved phenylalanine or tryptophan is present at the end of the CDR3, so a read error is the likely explanation. This rearrangement joins TRBV20-1 to TRBJ2-3, with 9 bases fitting TRBD2. V was pared by 4 bases and J by 2 bases, with 10 bases of the junction left unmatched. Germline V gene sequence: CDR1 DFQATT, CDR2 SNEGSKA (reference sequence). The CDR3 extends over 16 amino acids. CDR3 coding DNA: TGCAGTGCTATAGAGGCTAGCGGGAATGTCACAGATACGCAGTATATT. Amino acid sequence: CSAIEASGNVTDTQYI.

Comment on this clonotype: This could be a read error, since a much larger clone is one nucleotide away. The chain carries TRBV30 and TRBJ1-1; D unclear. CDR3 length: 13 residues. Germline CDR1 and CDR2: GTSNPN and SVGIG (reference sequence). The CDR3 is CAWREGLNTGAFF. The CDR3, as DNA: TGTGCCTGGAGAGAGGGTTTGAACACTGGAGCTTTCTTT.

This clonotype was detected once. The chain links TRBV12-3 or TRBV12-4 to TRBJ2-5; 8 nucleotides match TRBD1. The CDR3 loop spans 15 amino acids. V lost 4 bases, J lost 9 bases, and 13 bases stayed unmatched. CDR3 bases: TGTGCCAGCAGTTCCGACAGGGGCTGGAAATGGGCCCAGTACTTC. It codes for CASSSDRGWKWAQYF.

To note about this clonotype: A much bigger clone sits one base away, suggesting this may be a read error. The chain combines TRBV12-3 or TRBV12-4 with TRBJ1-4; tentative D call: TRBD1 (5 bases). The CDR3 covers 14 residues. The CDR3 protein is CASTLGAVNEKLFF. CDR3 nucleotide sequence: TGTGCCAGCACTTTAGGGGCCGTGAATGAAAAACTGTTTTTT.

Details on this clonotype: This may be a read error, as it is one base from a much larger clone. The V call is TRBV6-1, the J call TRBJ1-1; D is unclear. Germline CDR1 and CDR2: MNHNS and SASEGT. V was trimmed by 7 bases and J by 1 base, leaving 19 bases between them. The CDR3 is made up of 16 amino acids. For the CDR3, the DNA is TGTGCCAGCAAAGGCCGGGATTACAGCTCGAACACTGAAGCTTTCTTT. Amino acid sequence: CASKGRDYSSNTEAFF.

In its sample, this clonotype was seen a few times. The chain employs TRBV14 and TRBJ2-1, with 8 bases fitting TRBD1. Germline assignment: CDR1 SGHDN and CDR2 FVKESK. This CDR3 spans 15 amino acids. J lost 12 bases, V lost 4 bases, and 14 bases had no gene match. The CDR3 protein is CASSPGQGRRSGQFF. Written as DNA, the CDR3 is TGTGCCAGCAGCCCAGGACAGGGACGTAGGAGTGGGCAGTTCTTC. Full variable domain (rest looked up from reference TRBV14 and TRBJ2-1): EAGVTQFPSHSVIEKGQTVTLRCDPISGHDNLYWYRRVMGKEIKFLLHFVKESKQDESGMPNNRFLAERTGGTYSTLKVQPAELEDSGVYFCASSPGQGRRSGQFFGPGTRLTVL.

Comments on this clonotype: The junction shows a germline mismatch at one end, possibly a read error. This chain joins TRBV11-2 and TRBJ1-1, with D uncertain. The CDR3 has 12 residues. Germline-derived CDR1 and CDR2 are SGHAT and FQNNGV. CDR3 DNA: TGTGCCAACAGCTTAGGATGCACTGAAGCTTTCTTT. It specifies CANSLGCTEAFF.

A remark on this clonotype: One end of the junction is discordant with germline, which a read error may explain. V usage is TRBV7-9 and J usage is TRBJ2-3, with D possibly TRBD1 on 7 matching bases. The CDR3 consists of 15 residues. From germline, CDR1 is SEHNR and CDR2 FQNEAQ (reference sequence). This CDR3 reads CASSRQGGRTVTQYF. The CDR3 coding sequence is TGTGCCAGCAGCAGACAGGGAGGCCGCACAGTTACGCAGTATTTT.

The chain employs TRBV19 and TRBJ2-6; D tentatively fits TRBD1 or TRBD2 (5 bases each). Per germline, CDR1 LNHDA and CDR2 SQIVND (reference sequence). This CDR3 is 17 amino acids long. Trimming shortened V by 4 bases and J by 2 bases, and 15 bases separated the two germline ends. The CDR3 DNA reads as TGTGCCAGTAGTACTGTGGGACGGGTGACTGGGGCCAACGTCCTGACTTTC. Translating it yields CASSTVGRVTGANVLTF.

Points on this clonotype: Since the CDR3 does not end with the conserved phenylalanine or tryptophan, this likely comes from a read error. This chain joins TRBV7-9 and TRBJ1-2; D may be TRBD1 (5 bases). The CDR3 runs to 14 residues. Per the germline V gene, CDR1 is SEHNR and CDR2 is FQNEAQ (reference sequence). V was clipped by 4 bases and J by 4 bases, with 13 bases between them. The CDR3 here is CASSSTATGYGYTL. DNA of the CDR3: TGTGCCAGCAGCTCGACAGCCACAGGCTATGGCTACACCTTG.

Comments on this clonotype: A much larger clone is a single base away; this may be a read error. The rearrangement uses TRBV9 and TRBJ1-5; D possibly corresponds to TRBD1 (6 bases). Germline V CDR1 and CDR2: SGDLS, YYNGEE. CDR3 size: 14 residues. The CDR3 coding sequence is TGTGCCAGCAGCAAGTCGGGGGCCAATCAGCCCCACCATTTT. It encodes CASSKSGANQPHHF.

This clonotype was seen more than once but under ten times. This clone may be a read error of a much larger clone one base away. The chain links TRBV11-1 to TRBJ2-1; 7 bases map to TRBD2. The CDR3 is 16 residues long. The germline gives CDR1 SGHAT, CDR2 FQDESV (reference sequence). The V and J ends lost 1 base and 15 bases, in that order; junction bases with no gene match: 18. The CDR3 loop is CASSLGVAGGDNEWFF. The CDR3 nucleotides are TGTGCCAGCAGCTTAGGGGTAGCGGGTGGAGACAATGAGTGGTTCTTC.

Of note for this clonotype: This may be a read error: a much more frequent sequence differs by one nucleotide. This chain uses TRBV29-1 with TRBJ2-6; D unclear. The germline gives CDR1 SQVTM, CDR2 ANQGSEA. The CDR3 sequence is 13 residues long. V lost 4 bases and J lost 0, with 4 bases in between. The CDR3 loop reads CSVVNSGANVLTF. The CDR3 bases are TGCAGCGTTGTGAACTCTGGGGCCAACGTCCTGACTTTC. The full variable domain, with the rest looked up from reference TRBV29-1 and TRBJ2-6, is SAVISQKPSRDICQRGTSLTIQCQVDSQVTMMFWYRQQPGQSLTLIATANQGSEATYESGFVIDKFPISRPNLTFSTLTVSNMSPEDSSIYLCSVVNSGANVLTFGAGSRLTVL.